One sample yielded the 28 T cell receptor beta chains listed below, sequenced in a study of control samples from healthy donors and cancer patients. The data were produced by immunoSEQ multiplex PCR, yet TCRdb's version contains in-frame clones alone and is incomplete. The sample lists 120,000 or so clones, 85% to 95% occurring once. The sample comprised blood. These receptors were taken from a man younger than 45 in good health.

The sample holds one count of this clone. This rearrangement joins TRBV3-1 (or the pseudogene TRBV3-2) to TRBJ2-2; 14 nucleotides agree with TRBD2. The CDR3 is 22 residues long. CDR1 and CDR2 from the germline V gene are LGHDT and YNNKEL (reference sequence). The V segment lost 0 bases and the J segment 0 bases; nucleotides outside the gene matches: 12. The CDR3 nucleotides are TGTGCCAGCAGCCAAGATACGGGTAGACTAGCGGGGGGGGTCGCGAACACCGGGGAGCTGTTTTTT. Translation gives CASSQDTGRLAGGVANTGELFF.

The V gene is TRBV14, the J gene TRBJ1-6; D is perhaps TRBD1 (5 bases). Trimming removed 0 bases at V and 0 bases at J, with 12 bases between. The germline V gene has CDR1 SGHDN and CDR2 FVKESK. The CDR3 contains 18 residues. The CDR3 DNA follows: TGTGCCAGCAGCCAAGACGGACATGCGGGCTCCTATAATTCACCCCTCCACTTT. Amino acids: CASSQDGHAGSYNSPLHF.

This clone was detected many times. The chain combines TRBV5-4 with TRBJ2-6, with 7 bases that match TRBD2. The V gene's germline CDR1 is SGHNT and CDR2 YYREEE (reference sequence). The CDR3 length is 18 residues. The ends lost 0 bases at V and 0 bases at J; junction bases unmatched: 6. CDR3 coding DNA: TGTGCCAGCAGCTTGGAGACTAGCTCCAGCTCTGGGGCCAACGTCCTGACTTTC. Protein: CASSLETSSSSGANVLTF.

CDR3 bases: TGTGCCAGCAGCGTAGAGGGGGGTGGCTATGAGCAGTTCTTC. Protein product: CASSVEGGGYEQFF. The chain uses TRBV9 and TRBJ2-1; either TRBD1 or TRBD2 may fit D (6 bases each). This CDR3 comprises 14 residues. Germline CDR1 and CDR2: SGDLS and YYNGEE. The ends were cut back, 0 bases at V and 8 bases at J, with 12 bases in the middle. Looking up the rest from reference TRBV9 and TRBJ2-1 gives the full variable domain: DSGVTQTPKHLITATGQRVTLRCSPRSGDLSVYWYQQSLDQGLQFLIQYYNGEERAKGNILERFSAQQFPDLHSELNLSSLELGDSALYFCASSVEGGGYEQFFGPGTRLTVL.

The J gene is TRBJ1-2, the V gene TRBV6-6, with a weak D call TRBD1 (5 bases). The germline CDR1 and CDR2 sequences are MNHNY and SVGAGI (reference sequence). The CDR3 contains 12 residues. The V end was cut by 10 bases, the J end by 6 bases, with 15 bases between. CDR3 sequence (DNA): TGTGCCACCCACGGGGGGGGGAATGGCTACACCTTC. Translated, it gives CATHGGGNGYTF.

A few counts support this clone. The chain couples TRBV4-3 to TRBJ2-7; maybe TRBD2 (6 bases). The germline CDR1 and CDR2 sequences are LGHNA and YSLEER. The ends were cut back, 1 base at V and 0 bases at J, with 10 bases in the middle. This CDR3 has 15 amino acids. CDR3 nucleotides: TGCGCCAGCAGCCAAGTGGCTAGCGTCTCCTACGAGCAGTACTTC. Protein sequence: CASSQVASVSYEQYF.

The CDR3 coding sequence is TGTGCCAGCAGGGGAGCAGGGATCTATGGCTACACCTTC. Its translation: CASRGAGIYGYTF. This chain links TRBV6-5 with TRBJ1-2, with D perhaps matching TRBD1 (5 bases). Germline V CDR1 and CDR2: MNHEY, SVGAGI. The CDR3 is made up of 13 amino acids. V gave up 6 bases and J gave up 4 bases, with 12 bases separating them.

The chain carries TRBV28 and TRBJ2-7, with TRBD2 matching 11 bases. Trimming cost V 7 bases and J 2 bases; bases outside gene matches: 13. The CDR3 is 17 residues long. CDR1 and CDR2 from the germline V gene are MDHEN and SYDVKM. The DNA of the CDR3 is TGTGCCAGCATAGGGCCCCTTAGCGGGGGGGCCCCCTACGAGCAGTACTTC. Its protein is CASIGPLSGGAPYEQYF.

The CDR3 DNA sequence: TGTGCCAGCAGTTACTCGACTAGCGGGGGGACCGGGGAGCTGTTTTTT. This translates into CASSYSTSGGTGELFF. The V gene is TRBV6-2 or TRBV6-3, the J gene TRBJ2-2, with 13 positions matching TRBD2. The V and J ends lost 0 bases and 5 bases, in that order; junction bases with no gene match: 0. Germline CDR1 MNHEY, CDR2 SVGEGT. CDR3 size: 16 residues.

The chain is built from TRBV7-8 and TRBJ1-1; possible D gene TRBD1, 5 bases. The CDR3 spans 16 residues. The V end lost 0 bases, the J end lost 6 bases, and 17 bases lay between the germline ends. Germline-derived CDR1 and CDR2 are SGHVS and FQNEAQ. CDR3 sequence (DNA): TGTGCCAGCAGCTTAGCAGGACAAGGCCCTTTTCCTGAAGCTTTCTTT. Its protein product is CASSLAGQGPFPEAFF.

V usage is TRBV9 and J usage is TRBJ1-1; D gene uncertain. CDR1 and CDR2 from the germline V gene are SGDLS and YYNGEE. The CDR3 runs 16 residues. Trimming left V 0 bases short and J 0 bases short, with 12 bases between. CDR3 DNA sequence: TGTGCCAGCAGCGTAGGATCGGGCCTTTTGAACACTGAAGCTTTCTTT. It translates to CASSVGSGLLNTEAFF.

The chain combines TRBV4-3 with TRBJ2-1; TRBD2 agrees at 9 bases. CDR1 and CDR2 (germline): LGHNA, YSLEER. The CDR3 has 13 residues. The trim removed 4 bases at V and 9 bases at J, leaving 4 bases unmatched. CDR3 nucleotide sequence: TGCGCCAGCAGCCGTTCAGCGGGGGGTGAGCAGTTCTTC. Amino acid sequence: CASSRSAGGEQFF.

V usage is TRBV4-1 and J usage is TRBJ2-3, with D unresolved. The germline V gene has CDR1 MGHRA and CDR2 YSYEKL. The CDR3 spans 13 residues. V gave up 2 bases and J gave up 2 bases, with 5 bases separating them. In DNA form, the CDR3 reads TGCGCCAGCAGCCAACGCCCCACAGATACGCAGTATTTT. Amino acid sequence: CASSQRPTDTQYF.

The chain is built from TRBV5-4 and TRBJ2-1; D is unclear. V was clipped by 1 base and J by 7 bases, with 9 bases between them. Germline V gives CDR1 SGHNT, CDR2 YYREEE (reference sequence). The CDR3 runs to 13 residues. CDR3 coding DNA: TGTGCCAGCAGCTTGAATCCGGCGAATGAGCAGTTCTTC. Protein: CASSLNPANEQFF.

The V gene is TRBV18, the J gene TRBJ2-2; the D call may be TRBD1 or TRBD2 (5 bases each). Trimming shortened V by 0 bases and J by 1 base, and 9 bases separated the two germline ends. CDR3 length: 16 residues. CDR1 and CDR2 (germline): KGHSH, LQKENI. The CDR3 DNA sequence: TGTGCCAGCTCACCACCCGGGACGGTGAACACCGGGGAGCTGTTTTTT. Translated: CASSPPGTVNTGELFF.

The chain employs TRBV29-1 and TRBJ2-3; D unresolved. The V end was cut by 1 base, the J end by 5 bases, with 10 bases between. This CDR3 contains 13 residues. Germline lookup yields CDR1 SQVTM and CDR2 ANQGSEA. For the CDR3, the DNA is TGCAGCGTTGAAGCGAGATCTGGAGATACGCAGTATTTT. Protein: CSVEARSGDTQYF.

This sequence joins TRBV6-2 or TRBV6-3 and TRBJ2-2; 7 bases match TRBD1. The CDR3 sequence is 15 residues long. Germline values: CDR1 MNHEY, CDR2 SVGEGT. V trimming: 4 bases; J trimming: 6 bases; junction bases outside the gene matches: 8. The CDR3 DNA reads TGTGCCAGCAGTTGGTCAGGGGGTGGTCCCGGGGAGCTGTTTTTT. Protein: CASSWSGGGPGELFF.

The CDR3 bases are TGCGCCAGCAGCCCTGGGACAGATGGAAACACCATATATTTT. Residues: CASSPGTDGNTIYF. The chain is built from TRBV5-1 and TRBJ1-3; TRBD1 aligns across 7 bases. J gave up 3 bases and V 4 bases, and 4 bases lay outside the gene matches. This CDR3 is built from 14 residues. CDR1 is SGHRS, CDR2 YFSETQ, per germline.

The chain uses TRBV4-3 and TRBJ2-1; D is unclear. The CDR3 has 16 amino acids. In germline, CDR1 is LGHNA, CDR2 YSLEER. Trimming shortened V by 6 bases and J by 0 bases, and 15 bases separated the two germline ends. This chain's CDR3 is CASSTLTESSYNEQFF. The CDR3 DNA reads as TGCGCCAGCAGTACACTGACCGAGAGCTCCTACAATGAGCAGTTCTTC.

This clone was recorded only once. J is TRBJ2-2 and V is TRBV4-1; 7 bases are shared with TRBD1. With V trimmed by 3 bases and J by 6 bases, 7 bases remained unmatched. The CDR3 has 15 amino acids. Germline assignment: CDR1 MGHRA and CDR2 YSYEKL. The CDR3 loop is CASSQPTGKPGELFF. CDR3 DNA: TGCGCCAGCAGCCAGCCGACAGGGAAACCCGGGGAGCTGTTTTTT.

The chain recombines TRBV12-3 or TRBV12-4 with TRBJ1-2; D remains unclear. There are 13 residues in the CDR3. The germline V and J ends were trimmed by 6 bases and 8 bases, with 16 bases remaining between them. CDR3 protein: CASRIARVGGYTF. The CDR3 coding sequence is TGTGCCAGCAGAATCGCCCGGGTAGGGGGCTACACCTTC.

This clone showed up just a few times. The chain joins TRBV3-1 (or the pseudogene TRBV3-2) to TRBJ1-4, with a tentative D call TRBD1 (5 bases). V dropped 4 bases and J dropped 3 bases, with 12 bases sitting between them. From germline, CDR1 is LGHDT and CDR2 YNNKEL (reference sequence). CDR3 length: 15 amino acids. CDR3 bases: TGTGCCAGCAGCCCGTCATGGGGGGCTAATGAAAAACTGTTTTTT. Its translation is CASSPSWGANEKLFF.

This chain connects TRBV12-5 to TRBJ1-1; D possibly corresponds to TRBD1 (5 bases). V dropped 8 bases and J dropped 1 base, with 23 bases sitting between them. The CDR3 extends over 17 amino acids. CDR1 and CDR2 (germline): LGHNT, FRNRAP. CDR3 coding DNA: TGTGCTAGTCTCGGGGGGGGTCCCAAAGGGTGGAACACTGAAGCTTTCTTT. Translating it yields CASLGGGPKGWNTEAFF. Full variable domain (outside the CDR3, taken from reference TRBV12-5 and TRBJ1-1): DARVTQTPRHKVTEMGQEVTMRCQPILGHNTVFWYRQTMMQGLELLAYFRNRAPLDDSGMPKDRFSAEMPDATLATLKIQPSEPRDSAVYFCASLGGGPKGWNTEAFFGQGTRLTVV.

This chain connects TRBV5-8 to TRBJ1-2, with TRBD1 as a possible D gene (5 bases). In germline, CDR1 is SGHTS, CDR2 YDEGEE. The CDR3 is made up of 15 amino acids. The V end lost 0 bases, the J end lost 4 bases, and 13 bases lay between the germline ends. DNA for the CDR3: TGTGCCAGCAGCTTGGAGCCTGGCAGGGCCTATGGCTACACCTTC. Its translation is CASSLEPGRAYGYTF.

The DNA for the CDR3 is TGTGCCAGTAGTATGGTTGGGACAGGGACCGTGACCCAGTACTTC. It yields the protein CASSMVGTGTVTQYF. This chain joins TRBV19 and TRBJ2-5; 9 positions match TRBD1. Trimming at V came to 3 bases and at J to 7 bases, leaving 9 bases not matched to a gene. CDR1 and CDR2 from the germline V gene are LNHDA and SQIVND (reference sequence). This CDR3 has 15 amino acids.

This clone was observed once. V is TRBV15 and J is TRBJ2-7; 8 bases map to TRBD1. The CDR3 has 15 amino acids. With V trimmed by 5 bases and J by 4 bases, 10 bases remained unmatched. CDR1 is LNHNV, CDR2 YYDKDF, per germline (reference sequence). DNA of the CDR3: TGTGCCACCAGCGCACCTCGGACAGGGTTGTACGAGCAGTACTTC. This gives the protein CATSAPRTGLYEQYF.

In this sample, this clone turned up once. The chain couples TRBV6-2 or TRBV6-3 to TRBJ1-2, with a weak D call TRBD1 (5 bases). Deletions cut 5 bases from V and 6 bases from J, with 22 bases between. In germline, CDR1 is MNHEY, CDR2 SVGEGT. The CDR3 is 16 amino acids. CDR3 region: CASSDPLWEVRDGYTF. CDR3 DNA sequence: TGTGCCAGCAGTGACCCCCTCTGGGAGGTCAGGGATGGCTACACCTTC.

The rearrangement joins TRBV9 to TRBJ1-2, with 8 bases fitting TRBD1. Germline V CDR1 and CDR2: SGDLS, YYNGEE. CDR3 size: 14 residues. V trimming: 4 bases; J trimming: 8 bases; junction bases outside the gene matches: 10. The CDR3 loop reads CASSSADRVGGYTF. The CDR3 DNA reads as TGTGCCAGCAGCTCCGCGGACAGGGTGGGCGGCTACACCTTC.